This TCR beta chain was sequenced during a study of blood T cells in healthy people across ages. Study-level findings and limits: The study could not conclusively compare naive and antigen-experienced cells, given its unsorted PBMCs.

In germline, CDR1 is DFQATT, CDR2 SNEGSKA (reference sequence). V lost 6 bases and J lost 5, with 10 bases in between. The CDR3 contains 11 residues. Alongside a J-beta primer mix, a sample-barcoded 5' primer served in a second PCR lasting about 7 to 11 cycles. Every cDNA molecule bore a tag from a template-switch adaptor containing 12 random nucleotides. Every individual sample yielded 2.5 million or more paired-end reads (each containing CDR3). MiXCR was run by TCRdb on the 5' RACE reads, yielding one entry per CDR3 protein. The sample records a few hundred thousand distinct CDR3 sequences, about 26% being singletons. This clonotype has more than one count but fewer than ten. Its matching antigen is unknown. Aged about 6 to 90, donors were systemically healthy Caucasians from Russia.

The sample taken for sequencing was blood. The genes are TRBV20-1 and TRBJ1-2; D uncertain. This TCR derives from a woman in her 70s in good health. CDR3 sequence reads: CSAGSGYGYTF. Here the CDR3 DNA reads TGCAGTGCAGGCAGTGGGTATGGCTACACCTTC.